Listed here are 30 T cell receptor beta chains from one sample, sequenced in a study of cytomegalovirus exposure and HLA in healthy donors (dated by TCRdb to about 2017). Receptor libraries were prepared by the immunoSEQ multiplex PCR assay. The multiplex PCR relied on a mix of 60 forward primers for TCR Vbeta segments and 13 reverse primers for TCR Jbeta segments. TCRdb mirrors the immuneACCESS table, restricted to in-frame sequences. Some clones are absent from its copies; in checked studies, under half trace to an unresolved V gene, and the reason for the others is unknown. Present in this sample are roughly 140,000 clones, roughly 78% of which were seen just once. Roughly 6% of the sample belongs to the ten largest clones. Sequencing was carried out using PBMCs. Receptor source: a man aged 45-65 years in good health and CMV-seropositive.

The chain employs TRBV4-1 and TRBJ2-6; D is unclear. The CDR3 contains 19 residues. Germline assignment: CDR1 MGHRA and CDR2 YSYEKL. V lost 0 bases and J lost 0, with 15 bases in between. The CDR3 is CASSQDRPGTYSGANVLTF. In nucleotides, the CDR3 is TGCGCCAGCAGCCAAGATCGGCCAGGAACATACTCTGGGGCCAACGTCCTGACTTTC.

This sequence joins TRBV5-1 and TRBJ2-2; 10 nucleotides line up with TRBD1. J gave up 6 bases and V 6 bases, and 5 bases lay outside the gene matches. This CDR3 region has 14 residues. The germline V gene has CDR1 SGHRS and CDR2 YFSETQ. The chain's CDR3 is CASKGTGDAGELFF. The DNA for the CDR3 is TGCGCCAGCAAAGGGACAGGGGATGCCGGGGAGCTGTTTTTT.

The rearrangement joins TRBV6-1 to TRBJ2-5; tentatively, D is TRBD2 (5 bases). V lost 3 bases and J 5 bases, leaving 19 bases between the germline ends. CDR3 length equals 16 residues. Germline lookup yields CDR1 MNHNS and CDR2 SASEGT. The CDR3 nucleotides are TGTGCCAGCAGTGACCGAGGAGCGCGAGGGCTGGAGACCCAGTACTTC. This encodes CASSDRGARGLETQYF.

The genes are TRBV18 and TRBJ2-1; 8 bases align to TRBD2. There are 16 residues in the CDR3. Germline trimming cut 3 bases from V and 2 bases from J; bases unmatched to any gene: 6. CDR1 is KGHSH, CDR2 LQKENI, per germline. The CDR3 bases are TGTGCCAGCTCACCGTTTAGCGGGGTTACCTACAATGAGCAGTTCTTC. It codes for CASSPFSGVTYNEQFF.

The V and J genes are TRBV5-1 and TRBJ2-5; 7 bases are a match to TRBD2. The CDR3 consists of 15 residues. Germline CDR1 SGHRS, CDR2 YFSETQ. V dropped 3 bases and J dropped 5; count of bases not matched to a gene: 10. The CDR3 loop reads CASSSRGGSGETQYF. The DNA of the CDR3 is TGCGCCAGCAGCTCAAGAGGCGGGAGTGGGGAGACCCAGTACTTC.

This clone appeared a single time. V gene TRBV25-1 combines with J gene TRBJ2-4; the D gene is possibly TRBD1 (5 bases). In germline, CDR1 is MGHDK, CDR2 SYGVNS. Trimming removed 4 bases from V and 6 bases from J, with 16 bases in between. The CDR3 is 15 amino acids. The CDR3 loop reads CASSGARGPGNIQYF. Written as DNA, the CDR3 is TGTGCCAGCAGTGGGGCAAGGGGTCCGGGAAACATTCAGTACTTC.

This clone was seen only once. The CDR3 region has the DNA TGTGCCAGTCCCCGCGGGAGGTCGAACACCGGGGAGCTGTTTTTT. It translates to CASPRGRSNTGELFF. The gene calls are TRBV2 and TRBJ2-2; the match to TRBD2 covers 8 bases. The CDR3 has 15 residues. Germline trimming cut 9 bases from V and 0 bases from J; bases unmatched to any gene: 6. CDR1 SNHLY and CDR2 FYNNEI come from the germline V gene.

This clone came up a few times. The chain carries TRBV2 and TRBJ2-7, with TRBD1 as a possible D gene (5 bases). V dropped 2 bases and J dropped 4 bases, with 12 bases sitting between them. Per the germline V gene, CDR1 is SNHLY and CDR2 is FYNNEI. The CDR3 runs to 14 residues. The CDR3 coding sequence is TGTGCCAGCAGTGAACAGGGAATGTTGTACGAGCAGTACTTC. Translation gives CASSEQGMLYEQYF.

V usage is TRBV6-6 and J usage is TRBJ1-2; D remains unclear. V lost 6 bases and J lost 4, with 12 bases in between. The germline gives CDR1 MNHNY, CDR2 SVGAGI (reference sequence). The length of the CDR3 is 13 residues. The CDR3 nucleotides read TGTGCCAGCAGGCCTTTCGGGAGCTATGGCTACACCTTC. Translated: CASRPFGSYGYTF.

In its sample, this clone was seen a few times. The chain recombines TRBV11-2 with TRBJ1-1; no reliable D call. This CDR3 spans 12 amino acids. Germline V gene sequence: CDR1 SGHAT, CDR2 FQNNGV. Trimming shortened V by 3 bases and J by 7 bases, and 9 bases separated the two germline ends. The CDR3 protein is CASSLNRCEAFF. The CDR3 DNA follows: TGTGCCAGCAGCTTGAACAGATGTGAAGCTTTCTTT.

This chain links TRBV2 with TRBJ1-1; D is possibly TRBD1 (6 bases). V was cut by 7 bases and J by 4 bases, with 16 bases left in between. CDR1 SNHLY and CDR2 FYNNEI come from the germline V gene. The CDR3 covers 14 residues. CDR3 sequence: CASTATGRGTEAFF. The CDR3 coding sequence is TGTGCCAGCACTGCTACAGGGCGCGGCACTGAAGCTTTCTTT.

Only one count was recorded for this clone. A much bigger clone sits one base away, suggesting this may be a read error. The chain employs TRBV7-8 and TRBJ2-5; D might be TRBD1 (6 bases). The closer fit of TRBJ2-7 to the DNA end suggests the J call may be wrong. CDR1 SGHVS and CDR2 FQNEAQ come from the germline V gene. CDR3 length: 15 residues. CDR3 coding DNA: TGTGCCAGCAGTATAATGATCACAGGGCCCTACGAGCAGTACTTC. Protein product: CASSIMITGPYEQYF.

This chain connects TRBV10-3 to TRBJ2-1; 8 bases map to TRBD1. The CDR3 consists of 15 residues. The germline V gene encodes CDR1 ENHRY and CDR2 SYGVKD. The V segment lost 4 bases and the J segment 0 bases; nucleotides outside the gene matches: 2. CDR3 coding DNA: TGTGCCATCAGTGGGACAGGGAGCTCCTACAATGAGCAGTTCTTC. Translated, it gives CAISGTGSSYNEQFF.

The V call is TRBV28, the J call TRBJ1-1, with a possible D match to TRBD1 (6 bases). This CDR3 is 16 amino acids long. The germline gives CDR1 MDHEN, CDR2 SYDVKM. The ends were cut back, 2 bases at V and 5 bases at J, with 18 bases in the middle. The CDR3 sequence is CASSLGGGGRKTEAFF. The CDR3 nucleotides read TGTGCCAGCAGTTTAGGTGGGGGGGGCCGGAAGACTGAAGCTTTCTTT.

The count of this clone is one. This sequence joins TRBV7-9 and TRBJ2-7; 7 bases line up with TRBD1. Germline CDR1 and CDR2: SEHNR and FQNEAQ (reference sequence). After removal of 2 bases from V and 5 bases from J, the junction contained 6 bases not matched to a gene. This CDR3 is built from 14 residues. CDR3 in amino acids: CASSLFGTEDEQYF. CDR3 in DNA: TGTGCCAGCAGCTTATTTGGGACAGAGGACGAGCAGTACTTC. The full variable domain, completed using reference TRBV7-9 and TRBJ2-7, is DTGVSQNPRHKITKRGQNVTFRCDPISEHNRLYWYRQTLGQGPEFLTYFQNEAQLEKSRLLSDRFSAERPKGSFSTLEIQRTEQGDSAMYLCASSLFGTEDEQYFGPGTRLTVT.

In this sample, this clone turned up a few times. This rearrangement joins TRBV5-5 to TRBJ2-4; D is perhaps TRBD1 (5 bases). This CDR3 contains 14 residues. CDR1 and CDR2 (germline): SGHKS, YYEKEE (reference sequence). V was shortened by 1 base and J by 6 bases, with 11 bases between the two germline ends. CDR3 nucleotides: TGTGCCAGCAGCTTGTTGGGGCAGCTAAACATTCAGTACTTC. It codes for CASSLLGQLNIQYF.

The rearrangement links TRBV28 to TRBJ2-7; TRBD1 matches at 7 bases. This CDR3 region has 14 residues. Germline V gives CDR1 MDHEN, CDR2 SYDVKM. V was clipped by 5 bases and J by 7 bases; unmatched bases: 11. CDR3 in DNA: TGTGCCAGCAGTAAGTGGACAGGTGGACCTGAGCAGTACTTC. Translating it yields CASSKWTGGPEQYF. The variable domain in full, completed from reference TRBV28 and TRBJ2-7, reads DVKVTQSSRYLVKRTGEKVFLECVQDMDHENMFWYRQDPGLGLRLIYFSYDVKMKEKGDIPEGYSVSREKKERFSLILESASTNQTSMYLCASSKWTGGPEQYFGPGTRLTVT.

V usage is TRBV19 and J usage is TRBJ1-2; TRBD1 agrees at 9 bases. The ends lost 3 bases at V and 0 bases at J; junction bases unmatched: 8. Germline V CDR1 and CDR2: LNHDA, SQIVND (reference sequence). The CDR3 sequence is 17 residues long. The CDR3 loop reads CASSIATGGLANYGYTF. The CDR3 coding sequence is TGTGCCAGTAGTATTGCTACAGGGGGCCTTGCTAACTATGGCTACACCTTC.

The chain has TRBV28 and TRBJ2-7; weak D call: TRBD1 (5 bases). There are 15 residues in the CDR3. CDR1 and CDR2 (germline): MDHEN, SYDVKM. Trimming pared 2 bases from V and 6 bases from J, leaving 17 bases between. CDR3 DNA: TGTGCCAGCAGTTTAACGGAGACAGCGTTGGGCGAGCAGTACTTC. This encodes CASSLTETALGEQYF.

In regard to this clone: Within the sample, other DNA sequences also encode this same CDR3. The chain uses TRBV2 and TRBJ2-3, with D possibly being TRBD2 (5 bases). Trimming cost V 5 bases and J 0 bases, with 9 bases left between them. Germline CDR1 reads SNHLY; CDR2 reads FYNNEI. This CDR3 is built from 14 residues. CDR3 bases: TGTGCCAGCAGTCGGACTTCTAGCACAGATACGCAGTATTTT. Amino acids: CASSRTSSTDTQYF. The full variable domain, with the rest looked up from reference TRBV2 and TRBJ2-3, is EPEVTQTPSHQVTQMGQEVILRCVPISNHLYFYWYRQILGQKVEFLVSFYNNEISEKSEIFDDQFSVERPDGSNFTLKIRSTKLEDSAMYFCASSRTSSTDTQYFGPGTRLTVL.

The chain employs TRBV5-6 and TRBJ2-1; D may be TRBD1 (6 bases). Germline V gene data show CDR1 as SGHDT and CDR2 as YYEEEE. Trimming cost V 3 bases and J 10 bases, with 8 bases left between them. This CDR3 is built from 11 residues. The CDR3 nucleotides read TGTGCCAGCAGCTACGGACAGGAGCAGTTCTTC. Translated, it gives CASSYGQEQFF.

The chain carries TRBV7-3 and TRBJ2-2, with D maybe TRBD1 (6 bases). The CDR3 contains 14 residues. CDR1 and CDR2 (germline): SGHTA, FQGTGA. V lost 3 bases to trimming and J lost 4 bases, with 9 bases between them. In DNA, the CDR3 is TGTGCCAGCAGCTTTGGGGGCGGCACCGGGGAGCTGTTTTTT. Its translation is CASSFGGGTGELFF.

This chain uses TRBV6-6 with TRBJ1-2, with 9 bases fitting TRBD1. V gave up 6 bases and J gave up 2 bases; unmatched junction bases: 4. The CDR3 has 14 residues. The germline V gene encodes CDR1 MNHNY and CDR2 SVGAGI (reference sequence). DNA of the CDR3: TGTGCCAGCAGACAGGGGGCGCTGAACTATGGCTACACCTTC. Protein product: CASRQGALNYGYTF.

The genes are TRBV27 and TRBJ1-5; 8 positions agree with TRBD1. Germline V gene sequence: CDR1 MNHEY, CDR2 SMNVEV (reference sequence). The V segment lost 5 bases and the J segment 4 bases; nucleotides outside the gene matches: 16. This CDR3 has 18 residues. The DNA for the CDR3 is TGTGCCAGCAGTCCCTTTCCCCCCCGGACAGGGACGAATCAGCCCCAGCATTTT. Its translation: CASSPFPPRTGTNQPQHF.

The genes are TRBV2 and TRBJ2-3; possible D gene TRBD1, 6 bases. The CDR3 sequence is 13 residues long. V lost 6 bases and J lost 2, with 9 bases in between. Germline CDR1 reads SNHLY; CDR2 reads FYNNEI. CDR3 nucleotides: TGTGCCAGCAGAGGGGGTTCCACAGATACGCAGTATTTT. This translates into CASRGGSTDTQYF.

The chain links TRBV28 to TRBJ2-7; D uncertain. The CDR3 covers 11 residues. The V gene lost 1 base and the J gene lost 6 bases, with 4 bases spanning the gap. The germline CDR1 and CDR2 sequences are MDHEN and SYDVKM. CDR3 nucleotide sequence: TGTGCCAGCAGTTTATCCCGCGAGCAGTACTTC. Residues: CASSLSREQYF. Complete variable domain (other parts from reference TRBV28 and TRBJ2-7): DVKVTQSSRYLVKRTGEKVFLECVQDMDHENMFWYRQDPGLGLRLIYFSYDVKMKEKGDIPEGYSVSREKKERFSLILESASTNQTSMYLCASSLSREQYFGPGTRLTVT.

The rearrangement uses TRBV7-9 and TRBJ1-6; D is perhaps TRBD1 (5 bases). Per the germline V gene, CDR1 is SEHNR and CDR2 is FQNEAQ (reference sequence). This CDR3 is 16 amino acids long. Trimming took off 6 bases at V and 0 bases at J, with 12 bases between the two ends. This CDR3 reads CASRPDKSSYNSPLHF. The CDR3 bases are TGTGCCAGCAGACCGGACAAGAGCTCCTATAATTCACCCCTCCACTTT. The whole variable domain, filled in from reference TRBV7-9 and TRBJ1-6, reads DTGVSQNPRHKITKRGQNVTFRCDPISEHNRLYWYRQTLGQGPEFLTYFQNEAQLEKSRLLSDRFSAERPKGSFSTLEIQRTEQGDSAMYLCASRPDKSSYNSPLHFGNGTRLTVT.

For this clone: The junction differs from germline at one of its ends, possibly a read error. The J gene is TRBJ2-7, the V gene TRBV7-8; D is undetermined. Germline CDR1 SGHVS, CDR2 FQNEAQ. This CDR3 has 13 residues. CDR3 bases: TGTGCCAGCAGCTTAAACCGAGCCTACGAGCAATACTTC. Translation: CASSLNRAYEQYF.

The chain couples TRBV28 to TRBJ1-1; 9 nucleotides line up with TRBD1. The CDR3 length is 12 residues. From germline, CDR1 is MDHEN and CDR2 SYDVKM. V dropped 6 bases and J dropped 11; count of bases not matched to a gene: 7. CDR3 in DNA: TGTGCCAGCAGATACAGGGGGCGCGAGGCTTTCTTT. This codes for CASRYRGREAFF.

The chain couples TRBV5-1 to TRBJ2-3; perhaps TRBD2 as D (6 bases). CDR3 length: 14 amino acids. Looked up from germline, CDR1 is SGHRS and CDR2 is YFSETQ. V lost 2 bases and J lost 4, with 11 bases in between. The CDR3 DNA reads as TGCGCCAGCAGCTTAATCGGGGGAGCAGATACGCAGTATTTT. This translates into CASSLIGGADTQYF. The entire variable domain, with the rest obtained from reference TRBV5-1 and TRBJ2-3, is as follows: KAGVTQTPRYLIKTRGQQVTLSCSPISGHRSVSWYQQTPGQGLQFLFEYFSETQRNKGNFPGRFSGRQFSNSRSEMNVSTLELGDSALYLCASSLIGGADTQYFGPGTRLTVL.